One sample yielded the 18 T cell receptor beta chains listed below, sequenced in a study of blood T cell repertoires in COVID-19. The repertoire was sequenced with immunoSEQ multiplex PCR; TCRdb's copy has only in-frame clones and lacks some. This sample yields 150,000 or so clones, of which roughly 93% are seen a single time; about 2.5% belongs to the top ten. Sequenced input: peripheral blood. The origin of the receptors is a man aged 18 to 35 with acute or convalescent COVID-19.

This clone was seen a single time. Here the CDR3 DNA reads TGTGCCAGCAGGGTGACCGGGACAGGTGGACAGCCCCAGCATTTT. This translates into CASRVTGTGGQPQHF. The chain is built from TRBV6-5 and TRBJ1-5; 8 positions agree with TRBD1. This CDR3 has 15 amino acids. Germline V CDR1 and CDR2: MNHEY, SVGAGI. The V gene end was trimmed by 6 bases and the J gene end by 7 bases; junction bases not matched to a gene: 11.

This chain uses TRBV7-8 with TRBJ1-2; D perhaps matches TRBD1 (6 bases). Germline CDR1 is SGHVS and CDR2 is FQNEAQ. V was trimmed by 5 bases and J by 4 bases, leaving 17 bases between them. The CDR3 sequence is 15 residues long. The CDR3 DNA reads as TGTGCCAGCAGCCCTTTAGGACAGAACTCCTATGGCTACACCTTC. This codes for CASSPLGQNSYGYTF.

The chain has TRBV6-1 and TRBJ2-3, with D maybe TRBD2 (6 bases). Trimming removed 4 bases at V and 0 bases at J, with 14 bases between. CDR1 is MNHNS and CDR2 is SASEGT in the germline V gene. The CDR3 sequence is 16 residues long. Here the CDR3 reads CASSGQSGLSTDTQYF. DNA for the CDR3: TGTGCCAGCAGTGGACAGAGCGGGCTTAGCACAGATACGCAGTATTTT.

As for this clone: One junction end does not reproduce the germline sequence, and a read error may be involved. This chain links TRBV2 with TRBJ2-1, with a tentative D call TRBD2 (6 bases). Germline V gives CDR1 SNHLY, CDR2 FYNNEI. This CDR3 is 13 amino acids long. CDR3 sequence (DNA): TGTGCCAGCAGTACCCGCTGGTCCGACAAGCGGGTCTTC. Translation: CASSTRWSDKRVF.

CDR3 nucleotides: TGTGCCAGCAGTTATCAGGGGGCGCCCATGAACACTGAAGCTTTCTTT. Its translation is CASSYQGAPMNTEAFF. The chain has TRBV27 and TRBJ1-1; 8 bases map to TRBD1. The V segment lost 4 bases and the J segment 0 bases; nucleotides outside the gene matches: 7. CDR3 length: 16 amino acids. Germline CDR1 is MNHEY and CDR2 is SMNVEV (reference sequence).

This clone came up a few times. V gene TRBV6-2 or TRBV6-3 combines with J gene TRBJ1-1, with D uncertain. Between the trimmed V and J ends, which lost 2 bases and 3 bases, there was a span of 7 bases. The CDR3 covers 13 residues. Germline CDR1 and CDR2: MNHEY and SVGEGT. The CDR3 here is CASSYGTDTEAFF. The CDR3 DNA is TGTGCCAGCAGTTACGGTACGGACACTGAAGCTTTCTTT.

CDR3 sequence (DNA): TGCGCCAGCAGCTTGGAGGGACAGAGTAATCAGCCCCAGCATTTT. It translates to CASSLEGQSNQPQHF. The chain uses TRBV5-1 and TRBJ1-5; TRBD1 aligns across 7 bases. The junction had 4 bases not matched to a gene; V was cut back by 0 bases and J by 4 bases. This CDR3 has 15 residues. Germline V gene lookup returns CDR1 SGHRS and CDR2 YFSETQ.

This clone was detected only once. Here the CDR3 DNA reads TGTGCCACCTCAGACTCCTATGGCTACACCTTC. Its protein product is CATSDSYGYTF. The rearrangement links TRBV12-3 or TRBV12-4 to TRBJ1-2; the D is unclear. V was pared by 10 bases and J by 4 bases, with 10 bases between. CDR3 length: 11 amino acids.

The chain couples TRBV3-1 (or the pseudogene TRBV3-2) to TRBJ2-7; TRBD2 agrees at 7 bases. This CDR3 spans 19 amino acids. Germline lookup yields CDR1 LGHDT and CDR2 YNNKEL (reference sequence). Trimming at V came to 2 bases and at J to 3 bases, leaving 19 bases not matched to a gene. The CDR3 coding sequence is TGTGCCAGCAGCCAACCCGGCGGGGGTGAGCGTAAGCCCTACTACGAGCAGTACTTC. Translated, it gives CASSQPGGGERKPYYEQYF.

The rearrangement joins TRBV11-2 to TRBJ1-3, with a tentative D call TRBD1 (5 bases). Trimming shortened V by 5 bases and J by 2 bases, and 10 bases separated the two germline ends. From germline, CDR1 is SGHAT and CDR2 FQNNGV. The CDR3 has 14 residues. The CDR3 here is CASSLRQPGNTIYF. The CDR3 DNA reads as TGTGCCAGCAGCCTCCGACAGCCTGGAAACACCATATATTTT.

This clone was recorded a few times. The chain is built from TRBV3-1 (or the pseudogene TRBV3-2) and TRBJ2-7; D is possibly TRBD2 (5 bases). This CDR3 contains 14 residues. CDR1 and CDR2 from the germline V gene are LGHDT and YNNKEL (reference sequence). Between the trimmed V and J ends, which lost 4 bases and 2 bases, there was a span of 12 bases. The CDR3 is CASSPSGMAYEQYF. In DNA, the CDR3 is TGTGCCAGCAGCCCTTCCGGGATGGCCTACGAGCAGTACTTC.

The genes are TRBV19 and TRBJ1-5; D is perhaps TRBD1 (6 bases). CDR3 length: 18 residues. The germline V gene encodes CDR1 LNHDA and CDR2 SQIVND (reference sequence). Between the trimmed V and J ends, which lost 7 bases and 0 bases, there was a span of 22 bases. CDR3 region: CASKGDYGAGDSNQPQHF. The CDR3 DNA follows: TGTGCCAGTAAGGGGGATTATGGGGCAGGAGATAGCAATCAGCCCCAGCATTTT.

The chain employs TRBV19 and TRBJ1-2; no clear D. V was trimmed by 6 bases and J by 5 bases, leaving 4 bases between them. This CDR3 has 10 amino acids. CDR1 and CDR2 from the germline V gene are LNHDA and SQIVND (reference sequence). The CDR3: CASSQYGYTF. CDR3 nucleotides: TGTGCCAGTAGCCAATATGGCTACACCTTC.

This CDR3 reads CASSQTVSGNTIYF. The CDR3 DNA sequence: TGTGCCAGCAGCCAGACTGTCTCTGGAAACACCATATATTTT. The chain couples TRBV14 to TRBJ1-3; D ambiguous. CDR1 SGHDN and CDR2 FVKESK come from the germline V gene. The length of the CDR3 is 14 residues. Between the trimmed V and J ends, which lost 3 bases and 0 bases, there was a span of 6 bases.

The chain links TRBV2 to TRBJ2-2; no clear D gene. There are 12 residues in the CDR3. The V gene lost 7 bases and the J gene lost 6 bases, with 9 bases spanning the gap. The V gene's germline CDR1 is SNHLY and CDR2 FYNNEI. The CDR3 protein is CASTLGPGELFF. In DNA form, the CDR3 reads TGTGCCAGCACGTTGGGCCCCGGGGAGCTGTTTTTT.

The chain combines TRBV7-9 with TRBJ2-1; a weak D match, TRBD1 (5 bases). V lost 1 base, J lost 7 bases, and 11 bases lay in between. Germline assignment: CDR1 SEHNR and CDR2 FQNEAQ (reference sequence). The CDR3 length is 14 residues. This CDR3 reads CASSLEGAVNEQFF. In DNA, the CDR3 is TGTGCCAGCAGCTTAGAAGGGGCAGTTAATGAGCAGTTCTTC.

The chain carries TRBV19 and TRBJ2-1, with TRBD1 matching 7 bases. The CDR3 runs to 15 residues. V dropped 0 bases and J dropped 7; count of bases not matched to a gene: 6. Germline V gives CDR1 LNHDA, CDR2 SQIVND (reference sequence). The CDR3 reads CASSIDTGQPNEQFF. The CDR3 region has the DNA TGTGCCAGTAGTATAGATACGGGACAGCCTAATGAGCAGTTCTTC.

A single count supports this clone. The V gene is TRBV3-1 (or the pseudogene TRBV3-2), the J gene TRBJ1-2; maybe TRBD1 (6 bases). The CDR3 is made up of 15 amino acids. V shed 4 bases and J shed 4 bases, with 16 bases lying between them. Per germline, CDR1 LGHDT and CDR2 YNNKEL (reference sequence). The CDR3 nucleotides read TGTGCCAGCAGCCCCGGGGGGGCAGCCCGCTATGGCTACACCTTC. It specifies CASSPGGAARYGYTF.